These 3 T cell receptor beta chains were sequenced from one sample in a study of blood T cell repertoires in COVID-19. Measured with immunoSEQ multiplex PCR; TCRdb has only the in-frame clones, and not every one. The sample carries about 480,000 clones, 70% to 90% recorded once. The sequencing sample was made of PBMCs or T cells enriched from blood (not recorded which). These receptors were obtained from a woman aged 18-30 years with acute COVID-19.

In its sample, this clone was seen a few times. The chain uses TRBV20-1 and TRBJ2-1; 7 nucleotides agree with TRBD2. Trimming took 3 bases from V and 5 from J; bases not matched to a gene: 13. The V gene's germline CDR1 is DFQATT and CDR2 SNEGSKA (reference sequence). CDR3 length equals 16 residues. The CDR3 nucleotides are TGCAGTGCTAGTGGGTGGGAGGGCCTCATGAACAATGAGCAGTTCTTC. Translating gives CSASGWEGLMNNEQFF.

This clone was seen only a few times. The J gene is TRBJ1-4, the V gene TRBV28; 8 bases fit TRBD1. Germline CDR1 is MDHEN and CDR2 is SYDVKM. CDR3 length: 15 residues. V shed 5 bases, J shed 7 bases, and the junction held 9 bases outside the gene matches. The CDR3 reads CASSASTGVVEKLFF. The CDR3 coding sequence is TGTGCCAGCAGTGCGTCGACAGGGGTGGTTGAAAAACTGTTTTTT.

The rearrangement links TRBV7-8 to TRBJ1-3, with no clear D. CDR3 size: 12 residues. Germline-derived CDR1 and CDR2 are SGHVS and FQNEAQ. The V gene lost 1 base and the J gene lost 4 bases, with 2 bases spanning the gap. The CDR3 DNA reads TGTGCCAGCAGCTTAGTAGGAAACACCATATATTTT. As protein: CASSLVGNTIYF.